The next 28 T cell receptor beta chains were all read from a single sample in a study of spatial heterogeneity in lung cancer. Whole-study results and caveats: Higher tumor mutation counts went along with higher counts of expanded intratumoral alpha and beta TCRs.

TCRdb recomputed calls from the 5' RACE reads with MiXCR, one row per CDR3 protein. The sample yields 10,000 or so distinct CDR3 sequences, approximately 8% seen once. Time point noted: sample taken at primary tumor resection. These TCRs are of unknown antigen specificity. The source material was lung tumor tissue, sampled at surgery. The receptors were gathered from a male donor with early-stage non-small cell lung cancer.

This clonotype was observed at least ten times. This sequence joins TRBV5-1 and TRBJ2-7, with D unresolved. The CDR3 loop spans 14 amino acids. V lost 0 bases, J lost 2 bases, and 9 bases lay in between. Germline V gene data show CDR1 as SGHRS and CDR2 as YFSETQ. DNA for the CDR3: TGCGCCAGCAGCTTGGCAGGCACGACCTACGAGCAGTACTTC. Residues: CASSLAGTTYEQYF.

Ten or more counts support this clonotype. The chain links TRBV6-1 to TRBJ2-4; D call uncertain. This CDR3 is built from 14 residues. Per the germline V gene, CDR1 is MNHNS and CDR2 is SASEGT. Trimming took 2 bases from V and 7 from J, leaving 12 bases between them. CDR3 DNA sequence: TGTGCCAGCAGTGAATTGATTAGTATGAACATTCAGTACTTC. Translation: CASSELISMNIQYF.

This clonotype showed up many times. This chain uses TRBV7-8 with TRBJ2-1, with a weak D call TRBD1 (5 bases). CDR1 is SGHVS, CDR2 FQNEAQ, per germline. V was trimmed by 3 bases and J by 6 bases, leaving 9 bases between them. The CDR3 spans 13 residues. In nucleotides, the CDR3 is TGTGCCAGCAGCTTGGGGCAGTTCAATGAGCAGTTCTTC. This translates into CASSLGQFNEQFF.

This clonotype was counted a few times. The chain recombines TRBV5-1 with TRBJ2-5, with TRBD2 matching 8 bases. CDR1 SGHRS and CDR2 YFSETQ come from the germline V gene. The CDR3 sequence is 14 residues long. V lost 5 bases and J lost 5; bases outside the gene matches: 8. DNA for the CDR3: TGCGCCAGCAGAGGACTAGCTGGAATTGAGACCCAGTACTTC. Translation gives CASRGLAGIETQYF.

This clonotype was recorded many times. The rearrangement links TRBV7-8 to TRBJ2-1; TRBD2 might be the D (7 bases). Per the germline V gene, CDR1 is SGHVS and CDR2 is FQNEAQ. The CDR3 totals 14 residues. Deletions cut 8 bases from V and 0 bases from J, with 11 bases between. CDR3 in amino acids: CASEGGDSYNEQFF. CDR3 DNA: TGTGCCAGCGAGGGGGGGGACTCCTACAATGAGCAGTTCTTC.

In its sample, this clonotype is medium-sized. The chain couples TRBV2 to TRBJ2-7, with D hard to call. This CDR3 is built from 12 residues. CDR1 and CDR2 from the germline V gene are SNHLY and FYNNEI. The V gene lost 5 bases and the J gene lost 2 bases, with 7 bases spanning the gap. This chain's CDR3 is CASSYRTYEQYF. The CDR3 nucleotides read TGTGCCAGCAGTTACCGTACCTACGAGCAGTACTTC.

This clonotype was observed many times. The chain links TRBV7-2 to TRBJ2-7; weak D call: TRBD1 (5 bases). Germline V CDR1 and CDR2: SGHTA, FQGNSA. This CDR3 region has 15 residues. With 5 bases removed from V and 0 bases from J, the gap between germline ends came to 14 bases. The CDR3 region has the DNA TGTGCCAGCAGCCCATACCCTGGGGCCTCCTACGAGCAGTACTTC. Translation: CASSPYPGASYEQYF.

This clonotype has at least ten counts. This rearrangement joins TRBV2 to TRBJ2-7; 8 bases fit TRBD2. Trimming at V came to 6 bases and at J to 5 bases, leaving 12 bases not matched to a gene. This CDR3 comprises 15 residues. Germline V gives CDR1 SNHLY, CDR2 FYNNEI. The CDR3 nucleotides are TGTGCCAGCAGGCGAAACTCCGGGACTAGTCACGAGCAGTACTTC. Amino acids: CASRRNSGTSHEQYF.

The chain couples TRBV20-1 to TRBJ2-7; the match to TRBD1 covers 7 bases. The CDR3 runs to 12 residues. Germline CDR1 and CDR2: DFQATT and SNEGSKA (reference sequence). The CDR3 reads CRAAGTDYEQYF. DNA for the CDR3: TGCAGAGCGGCCGGGACAGATTACGAGCAGTACTTC.

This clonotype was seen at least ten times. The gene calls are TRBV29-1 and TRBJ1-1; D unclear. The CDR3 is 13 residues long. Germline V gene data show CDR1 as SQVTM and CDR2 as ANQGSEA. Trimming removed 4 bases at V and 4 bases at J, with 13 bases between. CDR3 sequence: CSVVWQSSTEAFF. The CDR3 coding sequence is TGCAGCGTTGTTTGGCAGAGTAGCACTGAAGCTTTCTTT.

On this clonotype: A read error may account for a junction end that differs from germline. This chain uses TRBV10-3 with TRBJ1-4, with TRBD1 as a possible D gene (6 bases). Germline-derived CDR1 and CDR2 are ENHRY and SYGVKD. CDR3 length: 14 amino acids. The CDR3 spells CAISESGGNEKVFF. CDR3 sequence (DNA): TGTGCCATCAGTGAGAGCGGGGGCAACGAAAAAGTGTTTTTT.

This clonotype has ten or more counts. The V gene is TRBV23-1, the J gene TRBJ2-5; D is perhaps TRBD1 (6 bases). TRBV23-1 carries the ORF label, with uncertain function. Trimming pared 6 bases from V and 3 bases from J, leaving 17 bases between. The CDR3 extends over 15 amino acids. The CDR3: CASSPPGAVEETQYF. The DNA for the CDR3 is TGCGCCAGCAGCCCTCCAGGGGCCGTTGAAGAGACCCAGTACTTC.

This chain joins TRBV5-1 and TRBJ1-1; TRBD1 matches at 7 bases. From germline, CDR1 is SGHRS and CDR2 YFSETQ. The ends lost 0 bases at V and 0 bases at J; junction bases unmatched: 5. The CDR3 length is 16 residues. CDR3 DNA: TGCGCCAGCAGCTTGGGCCAGGGACAGATGAACACTGAAGCTTTCTTT. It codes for CASSLGQGQMNTEAFF. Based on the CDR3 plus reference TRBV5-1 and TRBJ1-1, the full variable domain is KAGVTQTPRYLIKTRGQQVTLSCSPISGHRSVSWYQQTPGQGLQFLFEYFSETQRNKGNFPGRFSGRQFSNSRSEMNVSTLELGDSALYLCASSLGQGQMNTEAFFGQGTRLTVV.

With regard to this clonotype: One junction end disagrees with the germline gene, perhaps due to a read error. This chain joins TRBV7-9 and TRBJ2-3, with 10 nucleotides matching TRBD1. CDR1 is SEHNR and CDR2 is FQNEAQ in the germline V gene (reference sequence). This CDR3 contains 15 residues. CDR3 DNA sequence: TGTACCAGCAGCTTAGGAGGACAGGGGGCAGATACGCAGTATTTT. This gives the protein CTSSLGGQGADTQYF.

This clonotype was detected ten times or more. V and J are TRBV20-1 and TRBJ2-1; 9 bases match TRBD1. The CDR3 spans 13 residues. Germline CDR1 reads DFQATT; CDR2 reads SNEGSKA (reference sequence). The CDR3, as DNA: TGCAGCCCCCGGGACAGGGTATCCAATGAGCAGTTCTTC. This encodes CSPRDRVSNEQFF.

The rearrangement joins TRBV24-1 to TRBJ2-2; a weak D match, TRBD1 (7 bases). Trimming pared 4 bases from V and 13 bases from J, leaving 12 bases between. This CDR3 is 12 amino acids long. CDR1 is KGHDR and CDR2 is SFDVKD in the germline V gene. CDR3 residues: CATSDYRGGLFF. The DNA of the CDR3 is TGTGCCACCAGTGACTACAGGGGAGGGCTGTTTTTT.

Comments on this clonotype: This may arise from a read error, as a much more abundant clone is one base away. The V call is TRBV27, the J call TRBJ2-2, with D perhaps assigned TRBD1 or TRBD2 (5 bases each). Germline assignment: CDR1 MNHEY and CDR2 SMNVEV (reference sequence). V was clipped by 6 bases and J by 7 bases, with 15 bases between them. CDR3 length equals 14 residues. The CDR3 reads CASSSGIGVGELFF. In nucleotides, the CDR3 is TGTGCCAGCAGCTCCGGGATAGGGGTCGGGGAGCTGTTTTTT.

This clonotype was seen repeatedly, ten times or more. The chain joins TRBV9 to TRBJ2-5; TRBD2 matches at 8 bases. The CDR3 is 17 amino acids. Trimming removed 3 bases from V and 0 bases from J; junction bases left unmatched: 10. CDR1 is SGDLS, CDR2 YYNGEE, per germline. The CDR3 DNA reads TGTGCCAGCAGCGCCCTCCCTGGGCGGGGGGACCAAGAGACCCAGTACTTC. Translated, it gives CASSALPGRGDQETQYF.

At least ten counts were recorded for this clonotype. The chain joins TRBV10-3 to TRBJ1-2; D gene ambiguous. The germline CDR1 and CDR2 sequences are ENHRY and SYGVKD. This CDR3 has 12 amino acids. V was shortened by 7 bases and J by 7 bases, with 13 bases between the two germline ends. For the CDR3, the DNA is TGTGCCATCATCATCAAAGAACCTGGCTACACCTTC. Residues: CAIIIKEPGYTF.

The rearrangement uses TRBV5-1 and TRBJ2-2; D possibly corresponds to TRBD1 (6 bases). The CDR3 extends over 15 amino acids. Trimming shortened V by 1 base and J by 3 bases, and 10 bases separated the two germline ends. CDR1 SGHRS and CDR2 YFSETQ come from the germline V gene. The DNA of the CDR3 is TGCGCCAGCAGCTTGCCCGGACAGTACACCGGGGAGCTGTTTTTT. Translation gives CASSLPGQYTGELFF. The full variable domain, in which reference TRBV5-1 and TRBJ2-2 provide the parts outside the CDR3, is KAGVTQTPRYLIKTRGQQVTLSCSPISGHRSVSWYQQTPGQGLQFLFEYFSETQRNKGNFPGRFSGRQFSNSRSEMNVSTLELGDSALYLCASSLPGQYTGELFFGEGSRLTVL.

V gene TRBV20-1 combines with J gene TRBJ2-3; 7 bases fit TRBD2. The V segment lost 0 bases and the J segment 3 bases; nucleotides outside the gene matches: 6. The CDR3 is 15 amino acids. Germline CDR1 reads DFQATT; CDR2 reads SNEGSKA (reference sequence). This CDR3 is CSARDRSGATDTQYF. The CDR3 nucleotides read TGCAGTGCTAGAGATCGAAGCGGGGCTACAGATACGCAGTATTTT.

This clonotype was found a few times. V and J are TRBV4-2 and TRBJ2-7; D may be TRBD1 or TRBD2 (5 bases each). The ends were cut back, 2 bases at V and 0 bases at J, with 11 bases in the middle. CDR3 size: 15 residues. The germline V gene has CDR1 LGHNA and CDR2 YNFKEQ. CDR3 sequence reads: CASSQRDGSSYEQYF. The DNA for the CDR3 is TGTGCCAGCAGCCAACGGGACGGCAGCTCCTACGAGCAGTACTTC.

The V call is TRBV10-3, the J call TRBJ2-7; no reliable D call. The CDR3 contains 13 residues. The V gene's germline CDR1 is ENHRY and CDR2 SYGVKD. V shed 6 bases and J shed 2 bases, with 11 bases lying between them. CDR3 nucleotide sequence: TGTGCCATCAGGGCAGGTGAGACCTACGAGCAGTACTTC. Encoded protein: CAIRAGETYEQYF.

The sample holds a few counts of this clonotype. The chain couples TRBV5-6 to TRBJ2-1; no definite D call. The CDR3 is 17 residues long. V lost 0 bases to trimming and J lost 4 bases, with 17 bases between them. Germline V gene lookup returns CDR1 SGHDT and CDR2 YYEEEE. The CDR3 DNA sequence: TGTGCCAGCAGCTTGGGGTACGCAAAATTCGTTTACAATGAGCAGTTCTTC. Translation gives CASSLGYAKFVYNEQFF. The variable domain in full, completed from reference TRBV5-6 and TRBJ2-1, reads DAGVTQSPTHLIKTRGQQVTLRCSPKSGHDTVSWYQQALGQGPQFIFQYYEEEERQRGNFPDRFSGHQFPNYSSELNVNALLLGDSALYLCASSLGYAKFVYNEQFFGPGTRLTVL.

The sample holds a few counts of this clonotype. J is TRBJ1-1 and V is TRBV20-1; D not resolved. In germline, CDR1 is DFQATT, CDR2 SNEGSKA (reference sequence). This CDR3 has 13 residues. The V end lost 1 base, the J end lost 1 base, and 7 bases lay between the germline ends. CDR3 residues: CSARGNRNTEAFF. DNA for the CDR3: TGCAGTGCTAGAGGTAACAGGAACACTGAAGCTTTCTTT.

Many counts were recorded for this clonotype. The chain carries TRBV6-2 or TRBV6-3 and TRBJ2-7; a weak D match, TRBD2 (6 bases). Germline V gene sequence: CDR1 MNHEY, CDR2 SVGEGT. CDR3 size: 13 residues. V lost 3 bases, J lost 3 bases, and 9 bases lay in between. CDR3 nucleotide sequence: TGTGCCAGCAGTTATGGAGGGAACTACGAGCAGTACTTC. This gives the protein CASSYGGNYEQYF.

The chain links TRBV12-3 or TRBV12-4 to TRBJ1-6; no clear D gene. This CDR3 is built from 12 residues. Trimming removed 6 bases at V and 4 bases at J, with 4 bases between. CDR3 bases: TGTGCCAGCAGCAAATATAATTCACCCCTCCACTTT. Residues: CASSKYNSPLHF.

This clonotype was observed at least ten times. CDR3 amino acids: CASSPEEQGGRYTQYF. In DNA, the CDR3 is TGTGCCAGCTCACCAGAGGAACAGGGAGGCAGGTATACGCAGTATTTT. The rearrangement uses TRBV18 and TRBJ2-3, with D tentatively TRBD1 or TRBD2 (6 bases each). The germline V gene encodes CDR1 KGHSH and CDR2 LQKENI. The CDR3 consists of 16 residues. With 2 bases removed from V and 7 bases from J, the gap between germline ends came to 19 bases.